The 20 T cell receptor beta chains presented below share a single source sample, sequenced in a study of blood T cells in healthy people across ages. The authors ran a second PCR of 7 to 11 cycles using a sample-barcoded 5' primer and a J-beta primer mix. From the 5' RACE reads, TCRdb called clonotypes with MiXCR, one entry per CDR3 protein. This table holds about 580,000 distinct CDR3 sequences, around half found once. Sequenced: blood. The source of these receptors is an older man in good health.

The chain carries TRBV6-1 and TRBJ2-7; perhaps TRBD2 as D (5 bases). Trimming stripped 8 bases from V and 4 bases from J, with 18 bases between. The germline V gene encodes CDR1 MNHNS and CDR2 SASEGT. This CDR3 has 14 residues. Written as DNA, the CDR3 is TGTGCCAGCCGACACACGACGGACTCTTACGAGCAGTACTTC. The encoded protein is CASRHTTDSYEQYF.

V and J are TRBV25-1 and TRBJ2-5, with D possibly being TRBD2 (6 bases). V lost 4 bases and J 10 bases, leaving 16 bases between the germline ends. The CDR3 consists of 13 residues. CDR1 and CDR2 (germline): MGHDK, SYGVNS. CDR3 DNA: TGTGCCAGCAGTGGACGATACGGGGGTGTCCAGTACTTC. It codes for CASSGRYGGVQYF.

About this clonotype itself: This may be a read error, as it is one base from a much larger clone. The CDR3 DNA is TGTGCCACCTTTGGGGCCAACGTCCTGACTTTC. This encodes CATFGANVLTF. The V call is TRBV6-6, the J call TRBJ2-6, with D unclear. Germline V gives CDR1 MNHNY, CDR2 SVGAGI (reference sequence). Trimming stripped 10 bases from V and 3 bases from J, with 4 bases between. This CDR3 is 11 amino acids long.

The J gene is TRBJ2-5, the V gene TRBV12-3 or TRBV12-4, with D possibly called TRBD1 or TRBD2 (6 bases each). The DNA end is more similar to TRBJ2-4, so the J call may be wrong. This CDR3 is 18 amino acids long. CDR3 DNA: TGTGCCAGCACCCCCAATCCAGTGAGGGTAGGGGGGAAAAACATTCAGTACTTC. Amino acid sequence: CASTPNPVRVGGKNIQYF.

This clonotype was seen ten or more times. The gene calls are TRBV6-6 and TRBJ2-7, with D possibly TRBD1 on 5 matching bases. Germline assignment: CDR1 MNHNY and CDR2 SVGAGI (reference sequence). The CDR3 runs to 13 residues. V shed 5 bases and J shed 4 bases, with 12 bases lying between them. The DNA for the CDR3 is TGTGCCAGCAGTGCCCAGGGTGCTTACGAGCAGTACTTC. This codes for CASSAQGAYEQYF.

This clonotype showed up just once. CDR3 DNA sequence: TGTGCCTGGAGTTCACAGGGGGCGCATGAGCAGTTCTTC. Encoded protein: CAWSSQGAHEQFF. V gene TRBV30 combines with J gene TRBJ2-1; the match to TRBD1 covers 9 bases. CDR1 and CDR2 from the germline V gene are GTSNPN and SVGIG (reference sequence). This CDR3 has 13 residues. With 2 bases clipped from V and 8 bases from J, the junction kept 4 bases outside the gene matches.

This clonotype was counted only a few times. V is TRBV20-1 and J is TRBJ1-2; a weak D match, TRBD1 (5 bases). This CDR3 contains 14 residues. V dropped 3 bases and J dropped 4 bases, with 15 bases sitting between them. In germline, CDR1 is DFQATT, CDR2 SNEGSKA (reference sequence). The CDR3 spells CSASVSGFGYGYTF. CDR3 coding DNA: TGCAGTGCTAGTGTCTCAGGGTTCGGCTATGGCTACACCTTC.

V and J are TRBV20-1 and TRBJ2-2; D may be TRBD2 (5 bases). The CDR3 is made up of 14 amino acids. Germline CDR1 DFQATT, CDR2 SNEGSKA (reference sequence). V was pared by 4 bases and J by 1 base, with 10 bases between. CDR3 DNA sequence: TGCAGTGCTATAAAAAGCGGGAACACCGGGGAGCTGTTTTTT. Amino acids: CSAIKSGNTGELFF.

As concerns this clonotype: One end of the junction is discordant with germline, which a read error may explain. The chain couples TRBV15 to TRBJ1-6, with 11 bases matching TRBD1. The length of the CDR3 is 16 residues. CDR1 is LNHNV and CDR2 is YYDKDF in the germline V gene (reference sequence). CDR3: CATSRGGTGGYSPPHF. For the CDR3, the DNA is TGTGCCACCAGCAGAGGTGGGACAGGGGGGTATTCACCCCCCCACTTT.

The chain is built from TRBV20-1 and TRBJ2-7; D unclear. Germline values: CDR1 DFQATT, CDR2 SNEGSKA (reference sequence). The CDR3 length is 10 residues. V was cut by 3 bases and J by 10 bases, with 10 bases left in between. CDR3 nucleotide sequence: TGCAGTGCTAGTAGAGAGTCCCAGTACTTC. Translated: CSASRESQYF.

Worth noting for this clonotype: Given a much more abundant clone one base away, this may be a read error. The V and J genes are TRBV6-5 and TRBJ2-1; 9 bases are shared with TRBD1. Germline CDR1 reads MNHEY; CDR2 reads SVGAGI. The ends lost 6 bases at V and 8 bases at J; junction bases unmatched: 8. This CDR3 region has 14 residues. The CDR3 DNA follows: TGTGCCAGCAGCCTTGACAGGGGGGGGGATGAGCAGTTCTTC. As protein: CASSLDRGGDEQFF.

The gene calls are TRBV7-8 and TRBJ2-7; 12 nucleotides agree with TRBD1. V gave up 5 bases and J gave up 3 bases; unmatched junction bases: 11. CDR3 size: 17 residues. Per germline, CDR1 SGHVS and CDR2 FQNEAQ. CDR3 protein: CASSLPGTGGYLYEQYF. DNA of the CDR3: TGTGCCAGCAGCCTCCCTGGGACAGGGGGCTATCTCTACGAGCAGTACTTC.

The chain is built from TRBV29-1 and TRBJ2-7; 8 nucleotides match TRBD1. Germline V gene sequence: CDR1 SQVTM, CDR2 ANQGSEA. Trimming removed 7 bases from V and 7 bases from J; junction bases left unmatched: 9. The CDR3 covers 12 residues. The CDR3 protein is CSGRTGSREQYF. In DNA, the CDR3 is TGCAGCGGCCGGACAGGGTCACGGGAGCAGTACTTC.

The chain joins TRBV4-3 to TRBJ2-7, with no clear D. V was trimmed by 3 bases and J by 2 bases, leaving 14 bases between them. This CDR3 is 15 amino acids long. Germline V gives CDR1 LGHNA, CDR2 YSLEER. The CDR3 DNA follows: TGCGCCAGCAGCCAGTTGGACGCCCCGACCTACGAGCAGTACTTC. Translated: CASSQLDAPTYEQYF.

As DNA, the CDR3 is TGTGCCAGCAGCTTGTCGACAGGCGGACTGCCGGGTGAGACCCAGTACTTC. Amino acid sequence: CASSLSTGGLPGETQYF. V gene TRBV5-5 combines with J gene TRBJ2-5, with a possible D match to TRBD1 (6 bases). This CDR3 comprises 17 residues. V was cut by 1 base and J by 5 bases, with 21 bases left in between. Germline lookup yields CDR1 SGHKS and CDR2 YYEKEE (reference sequence).

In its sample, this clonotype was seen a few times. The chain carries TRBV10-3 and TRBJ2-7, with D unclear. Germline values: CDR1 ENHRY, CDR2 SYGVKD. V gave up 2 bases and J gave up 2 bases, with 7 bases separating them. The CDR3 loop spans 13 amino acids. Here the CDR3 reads CAISEDGTYEQYF. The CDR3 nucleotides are TGTGCCATCAGTGAGGACGGAACCTACGAGCAGTACTTC.

CDR3 coding DNA: TGTGCCAGCAGTCTCAGGACAGGGGCATACGAGCAGTACTTC. Its translation: CASSLRTGAYEQYF. The chain employs TRBV27 and TRBJ2-7; 9 nucleotides align to TRBD1. V was clipped by 5 bases and J by 4 bases; unmatched bases: 6. Germline V gene lookup returns CDR1 MNHEY and CDR2 SMNVEV (reference sequence). CDR3 length equals 14 residues.

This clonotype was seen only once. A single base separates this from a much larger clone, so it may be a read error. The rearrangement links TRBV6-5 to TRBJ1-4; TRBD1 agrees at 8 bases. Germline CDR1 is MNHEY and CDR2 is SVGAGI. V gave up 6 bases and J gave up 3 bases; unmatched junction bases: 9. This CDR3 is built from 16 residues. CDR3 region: CASRAYRQGSNEKLFF. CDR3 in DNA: TGTGCCAGCAGAGCCTACAGACAGGGGTCTAATGAAAAACTGTTTTTT.

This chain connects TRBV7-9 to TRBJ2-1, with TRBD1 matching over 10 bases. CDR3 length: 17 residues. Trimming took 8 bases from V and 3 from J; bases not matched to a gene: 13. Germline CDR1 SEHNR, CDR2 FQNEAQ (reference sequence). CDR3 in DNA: TGTGCCAGCGGCCCTGGGACAGGGGAGGACTACTACAATGAGCAGTTCTTC. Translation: CASGPGTGEDYYNEQFF. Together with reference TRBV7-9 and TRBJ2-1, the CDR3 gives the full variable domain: DTGVSQNPRHKITKRGQNVTFRCDPISEHNRLYWYRQTLGQGPEFLTYFQNEAQLEKSRLLSDRFSAERPKGSFSTLEIQRTEQGDSAMYLCASGPGTGEDYYNEQFFGPGTRLTVL.

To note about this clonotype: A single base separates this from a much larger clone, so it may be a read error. Here the CDR3 DNA reads TGTGCCAGCACTGCCGGCGGGACCTCAGGGAATGAGCAGTACTTC. It encodes CASTAGGTSGNEQYF. The V call is TRBV6-5, the J call TRBJ2-5; TRBD2 might be the D (6 bases). Germline CDR1 is MNHEY and CDR2 is SVGAGI. CDR3 length: 15 amino acids. V lost 7 bases to trimming and J lost 11 bases, with 26 bases between them.